This T cell receptor beta chain was sequenced for a study of blood T cells in healthy people across ages. A second PCR, run for about 6 to 11 cycles, used a sample-barcoded 5' primer plus a J-beta primer mix. A 12-random-nucleotide template-switch adaptor tagged each cDNA molecule. TCRdb analysed the 5' RACE reads with MiXCR anew, one entry per CDR3 protein. The data hold roughly 800,000 distinct CDR3 sequences, with around half observed a single time. This clonotype was found a few times. The V and J ends lost 5 bases and 4 bases, in that order; junction bases with no gene match: 3. There are 13 residues in the CDR3. Germline V gene sequence: CDR1 MDHEN, CDR2 SYDVKM.

The rearrangement uses TRBV28 and TRBJ2-5, with 8 bases fitting TRBD2. The sequencing input was blood. The source is a man older than 75 in good health. This CDR3 is CASSGTSPETQYF. The CDR3 DNA reads TGTGCCAGCAGTGGGACTAGTCCAGAGACCCAGTACTTC.